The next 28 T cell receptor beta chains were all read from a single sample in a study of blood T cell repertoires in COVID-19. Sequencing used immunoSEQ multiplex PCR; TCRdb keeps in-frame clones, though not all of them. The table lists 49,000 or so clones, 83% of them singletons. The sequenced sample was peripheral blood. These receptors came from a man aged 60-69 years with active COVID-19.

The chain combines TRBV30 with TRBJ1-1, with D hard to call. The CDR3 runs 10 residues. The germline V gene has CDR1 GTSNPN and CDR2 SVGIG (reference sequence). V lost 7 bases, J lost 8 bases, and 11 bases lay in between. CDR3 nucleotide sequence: TGTGCCTCCCCTGGGAGCGAAGCTTTCTTT. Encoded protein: CASPGSEAFF.

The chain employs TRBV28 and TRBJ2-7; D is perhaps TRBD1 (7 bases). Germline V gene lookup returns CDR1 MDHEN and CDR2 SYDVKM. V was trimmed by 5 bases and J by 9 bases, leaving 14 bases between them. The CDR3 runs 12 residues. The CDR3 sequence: CASSGGGQGQYF. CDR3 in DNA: TGTGCCAGCAGTGGAGGGGGCCAGGGGCAGTACTTC. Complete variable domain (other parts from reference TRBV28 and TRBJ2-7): DVKVTQSSRYLVKRTGEKVFLECVQDMDHENMFWYRQDPGLGLRLIYFSYDVKMKEKGDIPEGYSVSREKKERFSLILESASTNQTSMYLCASSGGGQGQYFGPGTRLTVT.

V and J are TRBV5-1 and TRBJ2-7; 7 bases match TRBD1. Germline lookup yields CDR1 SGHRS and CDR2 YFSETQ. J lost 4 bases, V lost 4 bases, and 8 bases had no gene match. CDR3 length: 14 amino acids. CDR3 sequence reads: CASSPGDSSYEQYF. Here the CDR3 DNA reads TGCGCCAGCAGCCCTGGGGACAGCTCTTACGAGCAGTACTTC.

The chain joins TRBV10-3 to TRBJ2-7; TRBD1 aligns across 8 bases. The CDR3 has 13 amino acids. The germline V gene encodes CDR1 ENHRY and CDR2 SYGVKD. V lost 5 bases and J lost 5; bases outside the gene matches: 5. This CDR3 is CAISTRGQDEQYF. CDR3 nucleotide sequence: TGTGCCATCAGTACCAGGGGGCAGGACGAGCAGTACTTC.

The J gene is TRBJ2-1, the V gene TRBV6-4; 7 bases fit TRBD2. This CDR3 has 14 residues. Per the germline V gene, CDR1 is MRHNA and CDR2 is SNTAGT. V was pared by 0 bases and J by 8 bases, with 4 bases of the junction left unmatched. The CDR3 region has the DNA TGTGCCAGCAGTGACTCGACGGGGGGAGATGAGCAGTTCTTC. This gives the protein CASSDSTGGDEQFF.

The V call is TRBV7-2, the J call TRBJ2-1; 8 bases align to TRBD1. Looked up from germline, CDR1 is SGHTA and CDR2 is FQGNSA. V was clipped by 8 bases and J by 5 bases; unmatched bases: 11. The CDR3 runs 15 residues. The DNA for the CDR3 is TGTGCCAGCCAGCTGGTTCGGACAGGGAACAATGAGCAGTTCTTC. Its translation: CASQLVRTGNNEQFF.

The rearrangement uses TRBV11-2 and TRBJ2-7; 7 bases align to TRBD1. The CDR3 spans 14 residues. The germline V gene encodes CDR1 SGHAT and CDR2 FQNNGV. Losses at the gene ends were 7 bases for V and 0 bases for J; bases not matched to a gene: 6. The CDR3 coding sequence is TGTGCCAGCACGCCGGGACAGTACTCCTACGAGCAGTACTTC. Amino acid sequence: CASTPGQYSYEQYF.

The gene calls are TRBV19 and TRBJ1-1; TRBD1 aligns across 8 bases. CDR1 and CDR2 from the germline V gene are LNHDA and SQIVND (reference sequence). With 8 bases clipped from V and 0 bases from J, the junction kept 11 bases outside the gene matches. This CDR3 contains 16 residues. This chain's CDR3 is CASLKGRTGLNTEAFF. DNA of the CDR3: TGTGCCAGTCTCAAGGGCCGGACAGGGTTGAACACTGAAGCTTTCTTT. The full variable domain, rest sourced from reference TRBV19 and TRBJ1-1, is DGGITQSPKYLFRKEGQNVTLSCEQNLNHDAMYWYRQDPGQGLRLIYYSQIVNDFQKGDIAEGYSVSREKKESFPLTVTSAQKNPTAFYLCASLKGRTGLNTEAFFGQGTRLTVV.

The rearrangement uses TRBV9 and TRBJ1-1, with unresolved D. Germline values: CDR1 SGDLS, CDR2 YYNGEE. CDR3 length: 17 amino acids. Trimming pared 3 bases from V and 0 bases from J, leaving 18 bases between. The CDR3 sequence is CASSDAPGALLNTEAFF. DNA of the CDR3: TGTGCCAGCAGCGACGCCCCAGGCGCGCTGCTGAACACTGAAGCTTTCTTT.

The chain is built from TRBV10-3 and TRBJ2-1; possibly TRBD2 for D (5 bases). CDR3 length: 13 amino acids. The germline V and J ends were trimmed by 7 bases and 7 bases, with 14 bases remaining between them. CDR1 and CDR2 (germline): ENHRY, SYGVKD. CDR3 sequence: CAIKGGDDNEQFF. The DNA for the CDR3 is TGTGCCATCAAAGGAGGCGATGATAATGAGCAGTTCTTC.

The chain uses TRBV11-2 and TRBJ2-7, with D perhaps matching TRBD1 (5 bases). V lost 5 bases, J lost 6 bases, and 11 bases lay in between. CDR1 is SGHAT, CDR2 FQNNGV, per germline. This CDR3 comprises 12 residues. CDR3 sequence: CASSKTQVEQYF. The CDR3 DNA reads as TGTGCCAGCAGCAAAACACAGGTCGAGCAGTACTTC.

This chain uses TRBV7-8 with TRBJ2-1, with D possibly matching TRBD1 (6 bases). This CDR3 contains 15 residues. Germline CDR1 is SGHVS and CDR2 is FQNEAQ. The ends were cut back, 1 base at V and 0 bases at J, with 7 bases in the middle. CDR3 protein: CASSLEGGSYNEQFF. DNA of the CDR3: TGTGCCAGCAGCTTAGAAGGGGGCTCCTACAATGAGCAGTTCTTC.

The CDR3 bases are TGTGCCACCAGTGATCGTCAAGGCGGTAGGTCGTCTGAGCAGTTCTTC. It yields the protein CATSDRQGGRSSEQFF. The chain joins TRBV24-1 to TRBJ2-1; D remains unclear. This CDR3 region has 16 residues. V lost 3 bases and J lost 9, with 20 bases in between. Per the germline V gene, CDR1 is KGHDR and CDR2 is SFDVKD.

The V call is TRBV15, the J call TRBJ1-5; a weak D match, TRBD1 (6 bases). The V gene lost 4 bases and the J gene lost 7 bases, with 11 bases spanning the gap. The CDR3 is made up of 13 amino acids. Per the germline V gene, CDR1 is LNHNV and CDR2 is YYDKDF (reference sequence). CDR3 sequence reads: CATSIDRRQPQHF. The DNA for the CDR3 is TGTGCCACCAGCATTGACAGGCGGCAGCCCCAGCATTTT.

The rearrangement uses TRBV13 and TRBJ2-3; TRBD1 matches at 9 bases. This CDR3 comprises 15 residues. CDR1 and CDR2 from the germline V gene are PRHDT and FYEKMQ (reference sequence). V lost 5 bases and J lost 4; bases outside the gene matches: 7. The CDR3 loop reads CASSNRDRVPDTQYF. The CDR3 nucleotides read TGTGCCAGCAGCAACCGGGACAGGGTGCCAGATACGCAGTATTTT.

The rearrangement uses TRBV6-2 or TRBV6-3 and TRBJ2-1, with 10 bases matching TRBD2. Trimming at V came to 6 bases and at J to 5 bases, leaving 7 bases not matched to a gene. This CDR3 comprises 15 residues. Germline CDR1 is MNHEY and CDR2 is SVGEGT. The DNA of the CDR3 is TGTGCCAGCAGCCCTAGCGGGAGTAGGAACAATGAGCAGTTCTTC. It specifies CASSPSGSRNNEQFF.

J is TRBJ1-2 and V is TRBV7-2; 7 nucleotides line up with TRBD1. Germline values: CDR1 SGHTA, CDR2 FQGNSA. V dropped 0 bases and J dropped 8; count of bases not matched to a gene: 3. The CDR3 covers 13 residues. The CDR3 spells CASSLAPGQGYTF. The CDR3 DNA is TGTGCCAGCAGCTTAGCGCCGGGACAGGGCTACACCTTC.

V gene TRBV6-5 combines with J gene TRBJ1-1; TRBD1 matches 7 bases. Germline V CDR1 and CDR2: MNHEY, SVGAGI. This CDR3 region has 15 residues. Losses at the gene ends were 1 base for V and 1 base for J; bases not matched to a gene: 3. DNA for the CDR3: TGTGCCAGCAGTTACTGGGGACAGACGAACACTGAAGCTTTCTTT. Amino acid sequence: CASSYWGQTNTEAFF.

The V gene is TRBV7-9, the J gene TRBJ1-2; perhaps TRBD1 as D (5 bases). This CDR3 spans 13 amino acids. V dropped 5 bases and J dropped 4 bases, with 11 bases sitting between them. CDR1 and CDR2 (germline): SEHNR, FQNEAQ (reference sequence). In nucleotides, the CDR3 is TGTGCCAGCAGCGCGGGGACGGGCTATGGCTACACCTTC. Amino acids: CASSAGTGYGYTF.

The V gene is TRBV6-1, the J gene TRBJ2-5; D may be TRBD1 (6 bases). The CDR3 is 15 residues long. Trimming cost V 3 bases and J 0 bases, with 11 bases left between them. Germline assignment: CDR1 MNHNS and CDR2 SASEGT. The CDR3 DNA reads TGTGCCAGCAGTGATGGGACATTATACCAAGAGACCCAGTACTTC. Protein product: CASSDGTLYQETQYF.

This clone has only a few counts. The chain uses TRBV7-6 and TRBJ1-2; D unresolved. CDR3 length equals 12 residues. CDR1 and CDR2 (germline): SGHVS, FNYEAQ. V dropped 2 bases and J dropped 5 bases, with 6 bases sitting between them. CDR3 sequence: CASSLWRYGYTF. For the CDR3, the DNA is TGTGCCAGCAGCTTATGGAGATATGGCTACACCTTC.

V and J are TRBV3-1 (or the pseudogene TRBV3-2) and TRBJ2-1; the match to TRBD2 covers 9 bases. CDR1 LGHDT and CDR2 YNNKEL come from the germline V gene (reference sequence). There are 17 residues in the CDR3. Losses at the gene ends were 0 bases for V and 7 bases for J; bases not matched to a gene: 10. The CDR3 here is CASSQDSSGGRINEQFF. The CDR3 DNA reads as TGTGCCAGCAGCCAAGATTCCAGCGGGGGGCGTATAAATGAGCAGTTCTTC.

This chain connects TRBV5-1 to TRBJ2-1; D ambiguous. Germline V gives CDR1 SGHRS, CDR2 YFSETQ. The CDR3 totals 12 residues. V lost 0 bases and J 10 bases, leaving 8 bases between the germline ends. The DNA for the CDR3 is TGCGCCAGCAGCTTGGAGCGCAGAGAGCAGTTCTTC. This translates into CASSLERREQFF.

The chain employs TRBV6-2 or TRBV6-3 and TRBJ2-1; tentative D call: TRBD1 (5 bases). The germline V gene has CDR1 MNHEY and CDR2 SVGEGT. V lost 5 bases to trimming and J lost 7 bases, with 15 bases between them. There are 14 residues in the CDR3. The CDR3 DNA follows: TGTGCCAGCAGTCCCCAGCTAAGGGGAAATGAGCAGTTCTTC. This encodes CASSPQLRGNEQFF.

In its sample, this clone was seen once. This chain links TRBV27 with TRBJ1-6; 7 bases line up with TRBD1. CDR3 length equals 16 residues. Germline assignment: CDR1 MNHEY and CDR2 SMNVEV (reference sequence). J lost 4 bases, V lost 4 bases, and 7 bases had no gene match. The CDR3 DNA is TGTGCCAGCAGTTCGACAGGGAGCTCTTATAATTCACCCCTCCACTTT. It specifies CASSSTGSSYNSPLHF.

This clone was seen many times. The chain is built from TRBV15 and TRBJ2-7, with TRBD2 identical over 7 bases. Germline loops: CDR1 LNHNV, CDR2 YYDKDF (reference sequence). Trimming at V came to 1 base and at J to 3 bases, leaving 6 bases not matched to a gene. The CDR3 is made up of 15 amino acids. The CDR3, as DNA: TGTGCCACCAGCAGAGCCCGGACTAGACTCTACGAGCAGTACTTC. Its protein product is CATSRARTRLYEQYF.

CDR3 DNA: TGTGCCAGCAGCGTTGGGAGGGGAGGGGACTATGGCTACACCTTC. It specifies CASSVGRGGDYGYTF. This chain joins TRBV9 and TRBJ1-2; TRBD1 is a possible D gene (5 bases). The CDR3 runs to 15 residues. V lost 2 bases and J lost 3, with 14 bases in between. Germline CDR1 reads SGDLS; CDR2 reads YYNGEE. The variable domain in full, completed from reference TRBV9 and TRBJ1-2, reads DSGVTQTPKHLITATGQRVTLRCSPRSGDLSVYWYQQSLDQGLQFLIQYYNGEERAKGNILERFSAQQFPDLHSELNLSSLELGDSALYFCASSVGRGGDYGYTFGSGTRLTVV.

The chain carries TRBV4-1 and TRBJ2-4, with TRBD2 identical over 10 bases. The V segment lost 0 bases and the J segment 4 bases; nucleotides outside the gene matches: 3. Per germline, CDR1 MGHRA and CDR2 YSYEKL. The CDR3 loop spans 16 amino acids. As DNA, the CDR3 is TGCGCCAGCAGCCAAGAAGCGGGGGGGCCTAAAAACATTCAGTACTTC. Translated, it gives CASSQEAGGPKNIQYF.